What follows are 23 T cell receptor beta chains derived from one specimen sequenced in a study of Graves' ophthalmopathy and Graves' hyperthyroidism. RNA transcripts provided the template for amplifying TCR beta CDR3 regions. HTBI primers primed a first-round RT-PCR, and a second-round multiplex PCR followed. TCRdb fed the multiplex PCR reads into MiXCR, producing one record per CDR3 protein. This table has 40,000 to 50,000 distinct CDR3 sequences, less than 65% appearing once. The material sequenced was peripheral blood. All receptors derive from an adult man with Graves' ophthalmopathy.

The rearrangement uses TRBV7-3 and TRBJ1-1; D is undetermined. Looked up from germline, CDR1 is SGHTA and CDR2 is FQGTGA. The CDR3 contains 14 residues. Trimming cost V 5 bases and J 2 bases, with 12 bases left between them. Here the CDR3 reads CASSPSGPNTEAFF. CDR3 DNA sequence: TGTGCCAGCAGCCCGAGCGGACCCAACACTGAAGCTTTCTTT.

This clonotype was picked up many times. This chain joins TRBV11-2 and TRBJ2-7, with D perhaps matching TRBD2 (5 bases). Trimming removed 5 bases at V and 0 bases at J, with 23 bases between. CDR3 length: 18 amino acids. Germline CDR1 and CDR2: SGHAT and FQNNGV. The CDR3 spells CASSRLPSARASSYEQYF. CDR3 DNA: TGTGCCAGCAGCAGGCTTCCTTCGGCGCGGGCCAGCTCCTACGAGCAGTACTTC.

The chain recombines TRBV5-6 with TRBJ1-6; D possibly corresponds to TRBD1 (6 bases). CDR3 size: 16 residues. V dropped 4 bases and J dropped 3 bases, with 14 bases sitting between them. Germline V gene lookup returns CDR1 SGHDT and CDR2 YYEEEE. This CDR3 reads CASSTITGIYNSPLHF. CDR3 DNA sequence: TGTGCCAGCAGCACAATAACAGGGATCTATAATTCACCCCTCCACTTT.

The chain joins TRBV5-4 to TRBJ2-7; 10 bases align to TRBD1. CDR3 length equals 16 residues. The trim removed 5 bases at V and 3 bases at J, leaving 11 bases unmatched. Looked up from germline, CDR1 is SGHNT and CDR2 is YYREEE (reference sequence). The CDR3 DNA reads TGTGCCAGCAGGAACGACAGGGGGCTAGTTAACTACGAGCAGTACTTC. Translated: CASRNDRGLVNYEQYF.

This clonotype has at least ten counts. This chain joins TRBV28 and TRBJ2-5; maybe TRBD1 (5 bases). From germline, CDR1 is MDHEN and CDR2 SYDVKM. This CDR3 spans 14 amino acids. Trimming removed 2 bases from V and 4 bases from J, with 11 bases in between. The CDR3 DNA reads TGTGCCAGCAGTTTAGGGGCCCAGGGAGAGACCCAGTACTTC. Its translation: CASSLGAQGETQYF.

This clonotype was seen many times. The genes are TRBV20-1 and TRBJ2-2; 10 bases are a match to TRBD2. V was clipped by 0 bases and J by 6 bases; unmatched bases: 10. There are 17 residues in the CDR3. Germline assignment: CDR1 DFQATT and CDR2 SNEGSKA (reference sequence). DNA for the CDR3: TGCAGTGCTAGAGATCGGGCTAGCGGGAGTATGGCCGGGGAGCTGTTTTTT. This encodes CSARDRASGSMAGELFF.

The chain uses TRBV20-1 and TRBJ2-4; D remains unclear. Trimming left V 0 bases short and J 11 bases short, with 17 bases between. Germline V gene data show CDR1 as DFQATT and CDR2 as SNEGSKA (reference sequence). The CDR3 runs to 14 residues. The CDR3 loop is CSARDPNSRILQYF. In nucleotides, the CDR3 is TGCAGTGCTAGAGATCCCAACAGTCGGATTCTTCAGTACTTC.

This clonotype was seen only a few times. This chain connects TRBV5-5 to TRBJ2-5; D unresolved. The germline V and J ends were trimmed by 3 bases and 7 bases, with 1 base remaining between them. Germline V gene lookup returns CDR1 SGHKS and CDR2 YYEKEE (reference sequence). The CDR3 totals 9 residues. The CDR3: CASSSTQYF. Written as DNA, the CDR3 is TGTGCCAGCAGCTCGACCCAGTACTTC.

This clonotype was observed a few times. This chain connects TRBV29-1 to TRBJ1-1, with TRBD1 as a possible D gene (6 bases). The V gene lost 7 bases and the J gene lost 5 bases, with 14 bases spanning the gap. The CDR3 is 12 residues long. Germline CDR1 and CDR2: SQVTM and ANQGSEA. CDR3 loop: CSATTGSTEAFF. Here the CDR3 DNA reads TGCAGCGCCACGACAGGATCGACTGAAGCTTTCTTT.

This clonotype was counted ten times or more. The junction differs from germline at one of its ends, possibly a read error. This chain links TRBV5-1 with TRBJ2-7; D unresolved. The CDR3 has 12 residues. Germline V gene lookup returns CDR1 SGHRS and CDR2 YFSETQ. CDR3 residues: CASSPNSHEQYF. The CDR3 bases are TGCGCCAGCAGCCCGAACTCCCACGAGCAGTACTTC.

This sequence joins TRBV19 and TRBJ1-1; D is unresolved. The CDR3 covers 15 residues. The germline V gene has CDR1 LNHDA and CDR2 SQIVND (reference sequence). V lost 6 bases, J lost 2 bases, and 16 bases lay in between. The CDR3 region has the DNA TGTGCCAGTAGACTCGCTCCGGGCCTAAACACTGAAGCTTTCTTT. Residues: CASRLAPGLNTEAFF.

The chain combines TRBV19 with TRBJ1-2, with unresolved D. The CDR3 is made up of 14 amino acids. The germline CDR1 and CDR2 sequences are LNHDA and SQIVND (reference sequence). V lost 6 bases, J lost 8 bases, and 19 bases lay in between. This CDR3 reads CASSTGSSSWGYTF. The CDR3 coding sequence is TGTGCCAGTAGCACTGGGAGCTCCTCGTGGGGCTACACCTTC.

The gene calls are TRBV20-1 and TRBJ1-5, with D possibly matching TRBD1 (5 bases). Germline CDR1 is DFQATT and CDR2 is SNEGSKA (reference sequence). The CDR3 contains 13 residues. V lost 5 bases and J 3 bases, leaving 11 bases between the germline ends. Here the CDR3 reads CSAGGRDNQPQHF. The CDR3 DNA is TGCAGTGCTGGTGGCAGGGACAATCAGCCCCAGCATTTT.

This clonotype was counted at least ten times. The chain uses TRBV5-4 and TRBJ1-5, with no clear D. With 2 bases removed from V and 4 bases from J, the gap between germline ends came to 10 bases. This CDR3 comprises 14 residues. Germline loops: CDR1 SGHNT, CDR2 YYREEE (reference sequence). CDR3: CASSFWGGNQPQHF. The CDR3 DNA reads TGTGCCAGCAGCTTCTGGGGAGGAAATCAGCCCCAGCATTTT.

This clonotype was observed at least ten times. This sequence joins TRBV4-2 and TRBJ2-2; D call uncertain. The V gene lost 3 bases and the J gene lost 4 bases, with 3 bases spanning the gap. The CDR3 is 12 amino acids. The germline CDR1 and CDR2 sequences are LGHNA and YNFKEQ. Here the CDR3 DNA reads TGTGCCAGCAGCCAGGTCACCGGGGAGCTGTTTTTT. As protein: CASSQVTGELFF.

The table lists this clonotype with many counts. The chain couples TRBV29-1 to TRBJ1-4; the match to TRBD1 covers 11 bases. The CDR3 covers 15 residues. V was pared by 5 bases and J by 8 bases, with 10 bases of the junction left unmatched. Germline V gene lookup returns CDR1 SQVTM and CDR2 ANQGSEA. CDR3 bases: TGCAGCGTTAGGACAGGGGGCGCTTTGAGGGAAAAACTGTTTTTT. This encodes CSVRTGGALREKLFF.

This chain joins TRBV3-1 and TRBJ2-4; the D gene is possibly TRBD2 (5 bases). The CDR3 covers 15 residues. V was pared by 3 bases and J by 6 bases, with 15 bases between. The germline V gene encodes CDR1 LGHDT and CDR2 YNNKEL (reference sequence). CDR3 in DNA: TGTGCCAGCAGCCAGTCGTTGAGGGTTGGAAACATTCAGTACTTC. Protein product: CASSQSLRVGNIQYF.

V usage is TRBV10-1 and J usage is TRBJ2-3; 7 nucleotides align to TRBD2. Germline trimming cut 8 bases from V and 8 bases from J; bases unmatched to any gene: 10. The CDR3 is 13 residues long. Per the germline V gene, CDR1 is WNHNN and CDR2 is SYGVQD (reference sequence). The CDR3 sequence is CASGGVESGTQYF. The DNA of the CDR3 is TGCGCCAGCGGGGGGGTGGAGTCGGGTACGCAGTATTTT.

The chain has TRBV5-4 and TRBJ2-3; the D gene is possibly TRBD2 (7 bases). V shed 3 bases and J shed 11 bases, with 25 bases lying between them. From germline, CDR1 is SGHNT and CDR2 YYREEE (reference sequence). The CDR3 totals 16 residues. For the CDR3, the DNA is TGTGCCAGCAGCTCCGGGGGGCGGTCCTCCTACAATGAGCAGTATTTT. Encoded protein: CASSSGGRSSYNEQYF.

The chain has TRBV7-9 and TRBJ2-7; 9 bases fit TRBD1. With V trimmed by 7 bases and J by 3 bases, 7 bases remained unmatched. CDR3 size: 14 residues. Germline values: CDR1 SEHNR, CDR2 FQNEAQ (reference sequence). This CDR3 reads CASTVPGQGYEQYF. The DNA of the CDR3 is TGTGCCAGCACCGTTCCGGGACAGGGCTACGAGCAGTACTTC.

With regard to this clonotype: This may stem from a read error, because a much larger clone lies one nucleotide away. CDR3 residues: CASSVEGYTEAFF. The CDR3 DNA is TGTGCCAGCAGTGTAGAGGGTTACACTGAAGCTTTCTTT. The rearrangement joins TRBV6-4 to TRBJ1-1; unclear D gene. The V end lost 4 bases, the J end lost 3 bases, and 9 bases lay between the germline ends. Looked up from germline, CDR1 is MRHNA and CDR2 is SNTAGT. The CDR3 covers 13 residues.

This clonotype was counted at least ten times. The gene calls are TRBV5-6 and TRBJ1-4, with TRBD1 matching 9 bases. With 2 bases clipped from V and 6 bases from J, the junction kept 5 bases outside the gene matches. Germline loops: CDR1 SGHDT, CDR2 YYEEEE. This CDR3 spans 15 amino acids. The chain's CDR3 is CASSLINRGHEKLFF. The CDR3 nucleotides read TGTGCCAGCAGCTTAATAAACAGGGGGCATGAAAAACTGTTTTTT.

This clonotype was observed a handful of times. The CDR3 nucleotides are TGTGCCATCTCCGCCGACAGGAACACTGAAGCTTTCTTT. It codes for CAISADRNTEAFF. The chain joins TRBV10-3 to TRBJ1-1, with a weak D call TRBD1 (5 bases). Per germline, CDR1 ENHRY and CDR2 SYGVKD. This CDR3 region has 13 residues. Trimming removed 8 bases at V and 1 base at J, with 11 bases between.